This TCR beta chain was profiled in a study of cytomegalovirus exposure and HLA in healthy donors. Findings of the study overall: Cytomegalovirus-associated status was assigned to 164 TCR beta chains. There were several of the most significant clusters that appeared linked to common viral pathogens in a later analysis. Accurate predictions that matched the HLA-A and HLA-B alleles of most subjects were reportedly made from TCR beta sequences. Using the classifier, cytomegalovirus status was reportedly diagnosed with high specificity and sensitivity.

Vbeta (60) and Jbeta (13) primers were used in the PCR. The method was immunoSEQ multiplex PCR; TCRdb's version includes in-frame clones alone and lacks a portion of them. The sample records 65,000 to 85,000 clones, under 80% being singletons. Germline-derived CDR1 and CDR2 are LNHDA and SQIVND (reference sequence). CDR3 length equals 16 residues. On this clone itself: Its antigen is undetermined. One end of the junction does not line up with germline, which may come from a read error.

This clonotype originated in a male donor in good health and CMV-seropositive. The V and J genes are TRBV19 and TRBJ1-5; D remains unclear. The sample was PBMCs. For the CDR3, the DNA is TGTGCCAGTAATATAGGAGCGCGGGTACTGATTCAGCCCCAGCATTTT. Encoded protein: CASNIGARVLIQPQHF.